This T cell receptor (beta chain) was identified in a study of chemoradiotherapy in HPV16-positive cancers. Findings of the study overall: Non-HPV-specific T cells did not expand in tumors during treatment, whereas candidate HPV-specific clones and E7-related motifs did. HPV-responsive T-cell expansion during chemoradiotherapy was linked to improved recurrence-free survival in HPV16-positive patients.

Repeated repertoire sampling spanned the course of chemoradiotherapy. Measured with immunoSEQ multiplex PCR; TCRdb has only the in-frame clones, and not every one. The sample has about 32,000 clones, 70% to 90% seen once; the top ten hold roughly 4.9%. In regard to this clone: As yet, its antigen is unknown.

V was pared by 2 bases and J by 1 base, with 11 bases between. The CDR3 spans 15 residues. Per the germline V gene, CDR1 is SEHNR and CDR2 is FQNEAQ (reference sequence). This clonotype was obtained from a human donor with HPV-associated anogenital cancer. The source was blood, collected from a patient who underwent chemoradiotherapy. The rearrangement joins TRBV7-9 to TRBJ1-1; the D is unclear. The CDR3 DNA is TGTGCCAGCAGCTTACGGGCCGGCAGGAACACTGAAGCTTTCTTT. Residues: CASSLRAGRNTEAFF.